These 11 T cell receptor beta chains originate from one sample sequenced in a study of blood T cells in healthy people across ages. With a J-beta primer mix and a sample-barcoded 5' primer, a second PCR ran about 6 to 11 cycles. From the 5' RACE reads, TCRdb called clonotypes with MiXCR, one entry per CDR3 protein. In the table there are 1.5 million to 1.9 million distinct CDR3 sequences, roughly 43% of which are singletons. Sequenced: blood. Every receptor here comes from a woman younger than 35 in good health.

The V and J genes are TRBV3-1 and TRBJ2-3, with 11 bases that match TRBD2. Unmatched junction bases numbered 6, after V lost 5 bases and J lost 2 bases. This CDR3 spans 16 amino acids. From germline, CDR1 is LGHDT and CDR2 YNNKEL (reference sequence). The DNA for the CDR3 is TGTGCCAGCAGCGATCGACTAGCGGGGAACACAGATACGCAGTATTTT. Translating gives CASSDRLAGNTDTQYF.

The rearrangement joins TRBV4-3 to TRBJ2-7; D gene uncertain. Trimming took 0 bases from V and 1 from J, leaving 7 bases between them. Germline-derived CDR1 and CDR2 are LGHNA and YSLEER. This CDR3 has 14 amino acids. The CDR3 sequence is CASSQEALSYEQYF. Written as DNA, the CDR3 is TGCGCCAGCAGCCAAGAGGCCCTTTCCTACGAGCAGTACTTC.

The chain has TRBV6-5 and TRBJ1-2; D ambiguous. Germline loops: CDR1 MNHEY, CDR2 SVGAGI. Deletions cut 0 bases from V and 0 bases from J, with 8 bases between. The CDR3 loop spans 15 amino acids. CDR3 DNA sequence: TGTGCCAGCAGTTACTCGACCTATTCTAACTATGGCTACACCTTC. It yields the protein CASSYSTYSNYGYTF.

This clonotype turned up a few times. The rearrangement links TRBV28 to TRBJ1-5; 11 bases line up with TRBD1. The CDR3 has 16 amino acids. Germline-derived CDR1 and CDR2 are MDHEN and SYDVKM. V gave up 6 bases and J gave up 4 bases; unmatched junction bases: 8. CDR3 region: CASRAGGTGGNQPQHF. The CDR3 DNA reads as TGTGCCAGCAGGGCTGGGGGGACAGGGGGAAATCAGCCCCAGCATTTT.

This chain joins TRBV25-1 and TRBJ2-1, with 9 nucleotides matching TRBD2. Germline CDR1 reads MGHDK; CDR2 reads SYGVNS. V lost 5 bases and J lost 7; bases outside the gene matches: 9. CDR3 length: 15 residues. In DNA form, the CDR3 reads TGTGCCAGCAGTCTGGCCAAAGCGGGAGGAAATGAGCAGTTCTTC. Protein sequence: CASSLAKAGGNEQFF.

J is TRBJ1-2 and V is TRBV5-1, with D unresolved. V shed 1 base and J shed 2 bases, with 12 bases lying between them. The CDR3 spans 15 residues. CDR1 and CDR2 (germline): SGHRS, YFSETQ. CDR3 DNA sequence: TGCGCCAGCAGCTTGTATAGCTTGGGGAACTATGGCTACACCTTC. This gives the protein CASSLYSLGNYGYTF.

The DNA of the CDR3 is TGTGCCAGCAGGCCCCTGGCGGGGGCCTCCCCTGACAGTGAGCAGTTCTTC. Translated: CASRPLAGASPDSEQFF. The gene calls are TRBV6-2 or TRBV6-3 and TRBJ2-1; the D gene is possibly TRBD2 (7 bases). The V gene's germline CDR1 is MNHEY and CDR2 SVGEGT. CDR3 length equals 17 residues. Trimming left V 6 bases short and J 9 bases short, with 27 bases between.

V gene TRBV12-3 or TRBV12-4 combines with J gene TRBJ1-2, with D tentatively TRBD1 (6 bases). Trimming pared 6 bases from V and 4 bases from J, leaving 21 bases between. The CDR3 has 16 amino acids. The CDR3 region is CASSQLNDRPSYGYTF. In DNA form, the CDR3 reads TGTGCCAGCAGCCAGCTGAATGACAGGCCCTCCTATGGCTACACCTTC.

The chain couples TRBV27 to TRBJ2-2; unclear D gene. This CDR3 has 15 residues. The germline gives CDR1 MNHEY, CDR2 SMNVEV (reference sequence). The V gene lost 4 bases and the J gene lost 4 bases, with 13 bases spanning the gap. For the CDR3, the DNA is TGTGCCAGCAGTTCCAGGAGAGCGAGCACCGGGGAGCTGTTTTTT. Translating it yields CASSSRRASTGELFF.

The genes are TRBV29-1 and TRBJ1-2, with D unresolved. The CDR3 spans 12 residues. Germline V lookup: CDR1 SQVTM, CDR2 ANQGSEA. Trimming pared 3 bases from V and 8 bases from J, leaving 13 bases between. CDR3 in DNA: TGCAGCGTTGATAAGCAGGTCGGGGGCTACACCTTC. Translated: CSVDKQVGGYTF.

V is TRBV6-2 or TRBV6-3 and J is TRBJ2-2, with TRBD1 matching over 9 bases. Germline values: CDR1 MNHEY, CDR2 SVGEGT. V trimming: 6 bases; J trimming: 7 bases; junction bases outside the gene matches: 6. The CDR3 extends over 14 amino acids. CDR3: CASRRGTGNGELFF. The CDR3 region has the DNA TGTGCCAGCAGACGCGGGACAGGGAACGGGGAGCTGTTTTTT.